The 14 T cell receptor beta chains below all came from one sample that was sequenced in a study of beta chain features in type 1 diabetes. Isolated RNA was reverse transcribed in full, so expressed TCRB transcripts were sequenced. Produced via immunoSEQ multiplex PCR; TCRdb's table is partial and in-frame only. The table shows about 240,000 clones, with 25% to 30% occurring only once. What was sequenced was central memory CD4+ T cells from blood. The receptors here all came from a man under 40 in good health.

The CDR3 region has the DNA TGTGCCAGCAGCTCAGCCGCCGGGACAGGGAGGAGGAACACTGAAGCTTTCTTT. Protein product: CASSSAAGTGRRNTEAFF. This chain links TRBV7-9 with TRBJ1-1; 9 bases are shared with TRBD1. The V gene end was trimmed by 4 bases and the J gene end by 1 base; junction bases not matched to a gene: 13. The CDR3 totals 18 residues. The germline gives CDR1 SEHNR, CDR2 FQNEAQ (reference sequence).

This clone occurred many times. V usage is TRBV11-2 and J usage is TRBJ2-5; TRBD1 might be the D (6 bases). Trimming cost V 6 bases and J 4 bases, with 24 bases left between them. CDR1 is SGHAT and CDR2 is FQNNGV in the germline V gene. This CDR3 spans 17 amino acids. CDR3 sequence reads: CASRPIGTPSRGETQYF. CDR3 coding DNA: TGTGCCAGCAGGCCGATCGGGACACCATCCCGGGGAGAGACCCAGTACTTC.

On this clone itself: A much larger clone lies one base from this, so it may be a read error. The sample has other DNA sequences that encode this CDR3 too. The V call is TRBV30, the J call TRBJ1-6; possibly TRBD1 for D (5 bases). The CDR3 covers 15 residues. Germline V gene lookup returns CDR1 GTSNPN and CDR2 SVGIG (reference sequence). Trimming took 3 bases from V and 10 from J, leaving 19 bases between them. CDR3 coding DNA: TGTGCCTGGAGCGGGACGAGTCCGGGGAACTCACCCCTCCACTTT. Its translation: CAWSGTSPGNSPLHF.

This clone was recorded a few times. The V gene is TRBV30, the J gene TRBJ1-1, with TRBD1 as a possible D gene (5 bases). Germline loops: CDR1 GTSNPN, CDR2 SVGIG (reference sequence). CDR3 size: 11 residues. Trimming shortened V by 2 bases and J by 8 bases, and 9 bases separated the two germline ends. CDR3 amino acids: CAWSSRQEAFF. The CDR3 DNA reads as TGTGCCTGGAGTTCGAGACAGGAAGCTTTCTTT.

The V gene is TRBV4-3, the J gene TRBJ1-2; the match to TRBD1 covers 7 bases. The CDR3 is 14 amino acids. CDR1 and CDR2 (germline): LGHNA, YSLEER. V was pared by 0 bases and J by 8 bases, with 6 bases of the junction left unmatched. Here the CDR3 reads CASSQDSRQGGYTF. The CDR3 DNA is TGCGCCAGCAGCCAAGACTCCCGACAGGGAGGCTACACCTTC.

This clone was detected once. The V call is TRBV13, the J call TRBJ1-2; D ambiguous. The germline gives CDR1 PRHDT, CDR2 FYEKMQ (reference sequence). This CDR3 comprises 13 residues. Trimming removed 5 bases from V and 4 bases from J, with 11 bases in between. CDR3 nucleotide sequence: TGTGCCAGCAGCCCCATGGGCCGCTATGGCTACACCTTC. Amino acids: CASSPMGRYGYTF. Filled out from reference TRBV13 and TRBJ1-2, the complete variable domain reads AAGVIQSPRHLIKEKRETATLKCYPIPRHDTVYWYQQGPGQDPQFLISFYEKMQSDKGSIPDRFSAQQFSDYHSELNMSSLELGDSALYFCASSPMGRYGYTFGSGTRLTVV.

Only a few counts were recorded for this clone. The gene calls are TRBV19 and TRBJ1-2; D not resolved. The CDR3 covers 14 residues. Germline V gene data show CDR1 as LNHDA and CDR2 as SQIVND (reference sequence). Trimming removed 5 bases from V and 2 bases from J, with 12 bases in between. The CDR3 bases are TGTGCCAGTAGTCCAGCAGGAGCGAACTATGGCTACACCTTC. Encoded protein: CASSPAGANYGYTF.

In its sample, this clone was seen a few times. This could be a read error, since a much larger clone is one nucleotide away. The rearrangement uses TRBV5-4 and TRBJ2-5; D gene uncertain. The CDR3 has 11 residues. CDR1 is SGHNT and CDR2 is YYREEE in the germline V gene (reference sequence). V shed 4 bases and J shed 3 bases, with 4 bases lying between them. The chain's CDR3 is CASSIEETQYF. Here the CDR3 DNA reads TGTGCCAGCAGCATAGAAGAGACCCAGTACTTC.

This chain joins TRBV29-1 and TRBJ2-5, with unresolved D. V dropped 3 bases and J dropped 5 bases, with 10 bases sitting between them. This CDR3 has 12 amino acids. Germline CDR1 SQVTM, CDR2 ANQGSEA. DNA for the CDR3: TGCAGCGTTGATTTGGCAGCTGAGACCCAGTACTTC. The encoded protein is CSVDLAAETQYF.

The CDR3 nucleotides are TGTGCCTGGAGGACCCCAGACAGGCTTGACTCCTACGAGCAGTACTTC. This gives the protein CAWRTPDRLDSYEQYF. The V call is TRBV30, the J call TRBJ2-7; tentatively, D is TRBD1 (6 bases). The V gene lost 3 bases and the J gene lost 0 bases, with 18 bases spanning the gap. Germline lookup yields CDR1 GTSNPN and CDR2 SVGIG (reference sequence). The CDR3 runs 16 residues.

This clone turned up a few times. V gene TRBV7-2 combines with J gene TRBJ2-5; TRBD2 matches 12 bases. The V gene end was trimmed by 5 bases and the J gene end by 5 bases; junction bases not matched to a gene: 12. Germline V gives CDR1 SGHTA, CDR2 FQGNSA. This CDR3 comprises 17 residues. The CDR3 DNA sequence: TGTGCCAGCAGCGCGGGACTAGCGGGCCCCCGCGGGGAGACCCAGTACTTC. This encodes CASSAGLAGPRGETQYF.

CDR3 residues: CASGGGGPSYNEQFF. For the CDR3, the DNA is TGTGCTAGTGGTGGGGGCGGACCCTCCTACAATGAGCAGTTCTTC. V is TRBV12-5 and J is TRBJ2-1, with D perhaps TRBD1 (6 bases). This CDR3 is 15 amino acids long. The V gene's germline CDR1 is LGHNT and CDR2 FRNRAP. Deletions cut 5 bases from V and 0 bases from J, with 11 bases between.

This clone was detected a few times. CDR3 sequence: CSADDPTRQFF. The CDR3 DNA follows: TGCAGCGCAGACGACCCGACACGGCAGTTCTTC. V and J are TRBV29-1 and TRBJ2-1, with D unclear. CDR1 and CDR2 from the germline V gene are SQVTM and ANQGSEA. CDR3 length: 11 amino acids. V shed 7 bases and J shed 12 bases, with 16 bases lying between them.

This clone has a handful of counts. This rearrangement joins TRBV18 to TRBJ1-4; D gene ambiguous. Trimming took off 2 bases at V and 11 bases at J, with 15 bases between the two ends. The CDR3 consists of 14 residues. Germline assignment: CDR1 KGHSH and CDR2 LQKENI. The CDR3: CASSPSGRNGKLFF. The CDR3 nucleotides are TGTGCCAGCTCACCATCGGGTAGGAATGGGAAACTGTTTTTT.